The text below deals with one T cell receptor (beta chain). Original processing methods: Estimation of nucleated cell counts relied on the amplification of reference gene primers. The assay was immunoSEQ multiplex PCR, and TCRdb's table has in-frame clones only and misses some. The D gene and trimming were derived from the DNA, and the V and J assignments and clone size from that table. The table has roughly 220,000 clones, roughly four fifths seen once; the top ten hold 1.3%. The sample originates from a study of blood T cell repertoires in COVID-19. Study overall: Sample material is recorded as cDNA or gDNA derived from T cells, B-cell-depleted T cells, or PBMCs.

Germline CDR1 and CDR2: MDHEN and SYDVKM. The CDR3 is 14 residues long. Trimming took off 2 bases at V and 11 bases at J, with 18 bases between the two ends. This clonotype was obtained from a middle-aged woman with acute COVID-19. The V gene is TRBV28, the J gene TRBJ1-1; a possible D gene is TRBD1 (6 bases). Material: PBMCs or T cells enriched from blood (not recorded which). CDR3 sequence (DNA): TGTGCCAGCAGTTTAACCGGCGGGGGGGCTCGGGCTTTCTTT. It is translated as CASSLTGGGARAFF.